This TCR beta chain was retrieved from a study of beta chain features in type 1 diabetes. TCRB transcripts that were expressed got sequenced, as all of the isolated RNA had been reverse transcribed. Samples of naive, central memory and regulatory T cells yielded a mean of around 3.5 million reads. Here immunoSEQ multiplex PCR was the method, and the copy in TCRdb shows in-frame clones only, minus some. The sample has 25,000 to 30,000 clones; roughly 50% are singletons. This clone occurred once. Its specificity is unknown. In all sorted populations, purity surpassed 95%. This CDR3 region has 13 residues. The germline V and J ends were trimmed by 0 bases and 3 bases, with 4 bases remaining between them. Germline V lookup: CDR1 SGHTA, CDR2 FQGNSA. The study's findings and limits: Across patients, naive, central memory and Treg TCRB repertoires exhibited apparently greater similarity than was observed across healthy donors. TCRB CDR3s were moderately but significantly shorter in Type 1 diabetes patients in all four CD4+ subsets. HLA influence on TCRB rearrangement stayed unresolved here.

The rearrangement uses TRBV7-2 and TRBJ2-3; D gene uncertain. The sample was Tregs from blood. The TCR comes from a woman aged 18 to 35 with type 1 diabetes. CDR3 nucleotides: TGTGCCAGCAGCTTAGCGAGGACAGATACGCAGTATTTT. Translation gives CASSLARTDTQYF.